A single sample is the source of the 16 T cell receptor beta chains below, sequenced in a study of human T cells and chemical hapten exposure. Each CDR3 protein gets one entry after TCRdb re-called the RACE reads with MiXCR. Of 84,000 or so distinct CDR3 sequences listed, about a tenth are singletons. The time point: patch test 2, 6 weeks after DPC sensitization. Treatment reported: therapeutic diphenylcyclopropenone sensitization with weekly scalp DPC. Sequences were derived from whole blood, sampled in connection with sensitization to the hapten diphenylcyclopropenone (DPC). Receptors were obtained from a woman between 25 and 40 years old with alopecia areata. Some clones in this sample may be carry-over from other donors' samples.

This clonotype turned up a few times. V usage is TRBV5-1 and J usage is TRBJ2-1; TRBD2 aligns across 10 bases. This CDR3 has 16 residues. Germline V CDR1 and CDR2: SGHRS, YFSETQ. V lost 4 bases and J lost 8; bases outside the gene matches: 12. DNA for the CDR3: TGCGCCAGCAGCGAAGACCCAGCGGGAGGGGGGTATGAGCAGTTCTTC. This encodes CASSEDPAGGGYEQFF.

This clonotype showed up just a few times. The chain has TRBV10-3 and TRBJ2-7; tentatively, D is TRBD1 (5 bases). This CDR3 is built from 13 residues. V was trimmed by 3 bases and J by 3 bases, leaving 9 bases between them. CDR1 is ENHRY and CDR2 is SYGVKD in the germline V gene. As DNA, the CDR3 is TGTGCCATCAGTGACAGGGTAAACTACGAGCAGTACTTC. Amino acid sequence: CAISDRVNYEQYF.

This sequence joins TRBV7-9 and TRBJ2-3, with 11 nucleotides matching TRBD2. The V gene end was trimmed by 1 base and the J gene end by 8 bases; junction bases not matched to a gene: 8. The CDR3 loop spans 16 amino acids. Germline loops: CDR1 SEHNR, CDR2 FQNEAQ (reference sequence). The CDR3 protein is CASSLEIAGGTSTQYF. In DNA form, the CDR3 reads TGTGCCAGCAGCTTAGAGATAGCGGGAGGGACCAGTACGCAGTATTTT. Filled out from reference TRBV7-9 and TRBJ2-3, the complete variable domain reads DTGVSQNPRHKITKRGQNVTFRCDPISEHNRLYWYRQTLGQGPEFLTYFQNEAQLEKSRLLSDRFSAERPKGSFSTLEIQRTEQGDSAMYLCASSLEIAGGTSTQYFGPGTRLTVL.

This clonotype occurred many times. This sequence joins TRBV11-3 and TRBJ2-7, with a tentative D call TRBD1 (5 bases). V was shortened by 2 bases and J by 5 bases, with 7 bases between the two germline ends. The CDR3 extends over 12 amino acids. The germline V gene has CDR1 SGHNT and CDR2 YENEEA. CDR3 sequence: CASSLLQDEQYF. The CDR3 DNA sequence: TGTGCCAGCAGCTTATTACAGGACGAGCAGTACTTC.

This clonotype was counted at least ten times. This CDR3 is CASSLPLVTGGANPNEQFF. In nucleotides, the CDR3 is TGTGCCAGCAGCTTACCTCTAGTGACAGGGGGCGCGAACCCCAATGAGCAGTTCTTC. The chain links TRBV5-4 to TRBJ2-1, with 10 bases identical to TRBD1. Trimming took 2 bases from V and 6 from J; bases not matched to a gene: 17. Germline values: CDR1 SGHNT, CDR2 YYREEE (reference sequence). The CDR3 runs 19 residues.

This clonotype was seen many times. V is TRBV5-4 and J is TRBJ2-5, with D possibly matching TRBD1 (5 bases). V gave up 2 bases and J gave up 5 bases, with 10 bases separating them. CDR3 length: 13 residues. CDR1 and CDR2 from the germline V gene are SGHNT and YYREEE (reference sequence). The CDR3 loop is CASSFDRQETQYF. In DNA, the CDR3 is TGTGCCAGCAGCTTTGACAGACAGGAGACCCAGTACTTC.

The J gene is TRBJ1-2, the V gene TRBV29-1; no reliable D call. The CDR3 consists of 9 residues. Germline V gene sequence: CDR1 SQVTM, CDR2 ANQGSEA. This CDR3 is CSTLEGYTF. As DNA, the CDR3 is TGCAGTACACTAGAAGGCTACACCTTC. Complete variable domain (other parts from reference TRBV29-1 and TRBJ1-2): SAVISQKPSRDICQRGTSLTIQCQVDSQVTMMFWYRQQPGQSLTLIATANQGSEATYESGFVIDKFPISRPNLTFSTLTVSNMSPEDSSIYLCSTLEGYTFGSGTRLTVV.

This clonotype was seen a handful of times. The rearrangement joins TRBV7-9 to TRBJ2-1; maybe TRBD2 (6 bases). Trimming took off 8 bases at V and 5 bases at J, with 16 bases between the two ends. This CDR3 is built from 14 residues. Germline-derived CDR1 and CDR2 are SEHNR and FQNEAQ (reference sequence). This chain's CDR3 is CASLRASANNEQFF. The CDR3 DNA reads TGTGCCAGCTTAAGGGCTAGCGCCAACAATGAGCAGTTCTTC.

Ten or more counts support this clonotype. The gene calls are TRBV2 and TRBJ2-3, with a tentative D call TRBD1 (6 bases). This CDR3 is built from 11 residues. The germline CDR1 and CDR2 sequences are SNHLY and FYNNEI. V was pared by 6 bases and J by 10 bases, with 11 bases between. DNA for the CDR3: TGTGCCAGCAGGGGGGCAGGGGCGCAGTATTTT. It encodes CASRGAGAQYF.

This clonotype was counted at least ten times. The genes are TRBV12-3 or TRBV12-4 and TRBJ1-2; D might be TRBD1 (5 bases). CDR3 length: 14 amino acids. Trimming removed 3 bases at V and 1 base at J, with 9 bases between. As DNA, the CDR3 is TGTGCCAGCAGTTTGGGGGGGAGTAACTATGGCTACACCTTC. Translating gives CASSLGGSNYGYTF.

This clonotype was seen many times. V and J are TRBV6-1 and TRBJ2-1, with D tentatively TRBD2 (5 bases). Germline loops: CDR1 MNHNS, CDR2 SASEGT. Trimming pared 7 bases from V and 7 bases from J, leaving 17 bases between. CDR3 length: 14 residues. CDR3 protein: CASTSLGSGNEQFF. The CDR3 DNA sequence: TGTGCCAGCACCTCCCTCGGGTCGGGAAATGAGCAGTTCTTC.

This clonotype was detected a few times. J is TRBJ2-5 and V is TRBV5-1, with 12 positions matching TRBD2. The CDR3 runs to 14 residues. Germline values: CDR1 SGHRS, CDR2 YFSETQ. V gave up 9 bases and J gave up 2 bases; unmatched junction bases: 5. The CDR3 DNA is TGCGCCACGGGGACTAGCGGGCTTCAAGAGACCCAGTACTTC. Amino acids: CATGTSGLQETQYF.

This clonotype has a count of ten or more. The chain is built from TRBV14 and TRBJ1-6; no clear D. Germline V gene lookup returns CDR1 SGHDN and CDR2 FVKESK. V lost 1 base and J 4 bases, leaving 2 bases between the germline ends. The CDR3 totals 13 residues. CDR3: CASSQAYNSPLHF. In DNA form, the CDR3 reads TGTGCCAGCAGCCAAGCGTATAATTCACCCCTCCACTTT.

The table lists this clonotype with many counts. The chain recombines TRBV7-6 with TRBJ1-1, with 7 bases aligning to TRBD1. The CDR3 is 13 amino acids. Per germline, CDR1 SGHVS and CDR2 FNYEAQ. The V segment lost 8 bases and the J segment 2 bases; nucleotides outside the gene matches: 5. CDR3 DNA sequence: TGTGCCAGCCTTGACAGGGCAAACACTGAAGCTTTCTTT. Translated, it gives CASLDRANTEAFF.

Many counts were recorded for this clonotype. The rearrangement uses TRBV6-6 and TRBJ2-5; 13 bases are a match to TRBD2. The germline CDR1 and CDR2 sequences are MNHNY and SVGAGI (reference sequence). The CDR3 is 16 amino acids. V was clipped by 2 bases and J by 3 bases; unmatched bases: 3. This CDR3 is CASSYRGLAGEETQYF. Here the CDR3 DNA reads TGTGCCAGCAGTTACCGTGGACTAGCGGGAGAAGAGACCCAGTACTTC.

The sample holds a few counts of this clonotype. Just one base apart from a much larger clone, this may be a read error. No conserved phenylalanine or tryptophan ends this CDR3, so it is likely a read error. V and J are TRBV6-5 and TRBJ1-5; a possible D gene is TRBD1 (6 bases). With 7 bases removed from V and 6 bases from J, the gap between germline ends came to 16 bases. CDR1 is MNHEY, CDR2 SVGAGI, per germline. The length of the CDR3 is 14 residues. The CDR3 bases are TGTGCCAGCATCGCCATTACAGGGAGTCAGCCCCAGCATTTG. Translation gives CASIAITGSQPQHL.